This T cell receptor beta chain was sequenced in a study of CD8 T cells in Susac syndrome. The study's findings and limits: The study acknowledged a relatively small number of individuals in its TCR sequencing and HLA analysis.

In regard to this clonotype: Antigen unknown.

Germline CDR1 and CDR2: KGHSH and LQKENI. CDR3 length equals 17 residues. V was clipped by 3 bases and J by 3 bases; unmatched bases: 9. Reverse transcription of about 0.5 to 1 ug RNA was carried out with random hexamers. TCRdb reprocessed the immunoSEQ multiplex PCR reads via MiXCR and lists one record per CDR3 protein. The sample contains around 110,000 distinct CDR3 sequences, 90% to 95% of which appear only once. The material sequenced was CD8+ T cells from PBMCs. The chain joins TRBV18 to TRBJ2-1, with 9 bases fitting TRBD2. The receptor was derived from a human donor with Susac syndrome. The CDR3 sequence: CASSPPSSGAFYNEQFF. The CDR3 DNA reads TGTGCCAGCTCACCTCCTTCTAGCGGGGCCTTCTACAATGAGCAGTTCTTC.